This passage covers 10 T cell receptor beta chains from one sample sequenced in a study of blood T cell repertoires in COVID-19. TCRdb's copy holds only in-frame clones and misses some; the assay was immunoSEQ multiplex PCR. Of about 270,000 clones listed, approximately 90% are singletons. Source material: PBMCs or T cells enriched from blood (not recorded which). The receptors were gathered from a young woman with acute COVID-19.

The V call is TRBV18, the J call TRBJ2-3; a possible D gene is TRBD2 (6 bases). Germline assignment: CDR1 KGHSH and CDR2 LQKENI. V was cut by 3 bases and J by 0 bases, with 7 bases left in between. The CDR3 spans 14 residues. The CDR3 region has the DNA TGTGCCAGCTCACCGGGGACTAGCACAGATACGCAGTATTTT. Its protein is CASSPGTSTDTQYF.

The V call is TRBV4-1, the J call TRBJ1-5, with no clear D. The V gene lost 4 bases and the J gene lost 6 bases, with 10 bases spanning the gap. The CDR3 has 13 residues. The germline CDR1 and CDR2 sequences are MGHRA and YSYEKL. The CDR3 DNA sequence: TGCGCCAGCAGCCTGACCGAGGGTCAGCCCCAGCATTTT. Protein sequence: CASSLTEGQPQHF.

The rearrangement joins TRBV6-6 to TRBJ1-6; D is possibly TRBD1 (6 bases). The CDR3 totals 16 residues. Trimming took off 6 bases at V and 2 bases at J, with 14 bases between the two ends. The germline V gene encodes CDR1 MNHNY and CDR2 SVGAGI (reference sequence). The CDR3 DNA follows: TGTGCCAGCAGATCTGAGAGGACAGCCTATAATTCACCCCTCCACTTT. It specifies CASRSERTAYNSPLHF.

The chain combines TRBV4-3 with TRBJ2-3; D is possibly TRBD1 (6 bases). This CDR3 contains 15 residues. The germline V gene encodes CDR1 LGHNA and CDR2 YSLEER. Trimming shortened V by 5 bases and J by 4 bases, and 16 bases separated the two germline ends. The CDR3 DNA reads as TGCGCCAGCAGCACCTCAGAGGGGGAGCCAGATACGCAGTATTTT. Translating gives CASSTSEGEPDTQYF.

The chain carries TRBV28 and TRBJ2-3; tentatively, D is TRBD2 (6 bases). CDR3 length: 14 amino acids. The V end lost 3 bases, the J end lost 1 base, and 8 bases lay between the germline ends. The germline CDR1 and CDR2 sequences are MDHEN and SYDVKM. The CDR3 sequence is CASSFVAGTDTQYF. The CDR3 nucleotides are TGTGCCAGCAGTTTTGTAGCGGGCACAGATACGCAGTATTTT. The variable domain in full, with the rest retrieved from reference TRBV28 and TRBJ2-3, is DVKVTQSSRYLVKRTGEKVFLECVQDMDHENMFWYRQDPGLGLRLIYFSYDVKMKEKGDIPEGYSVSREKKERFSLILESASTNQTSMYLCASSFVAGTDTQYFGPGTRLTVL.

The V gene is TRBV6-4, the J gene TRBJ2-1, with 10 bases that match TRBD2. There are 15 residues in the CDR3. The trim removed 5 bases at V and 2 bases at J, leaving 3 bases unmatched. Germline lookup yields CDR1 MRHNA and CDR2 SNTAGT. The CDR3: CASSQTSGPYNEQFF. CDR3 DNA: TGTGCCAGCAGTCAGACTAGCGGGCCCTACAATGAGCAGTTCTTC.

This clone has just one count. The chain links TRBV7-6 to TRBJ2-1; 16 bases agree with TRBD2. This CDR3 has 16 residues. The ends lost 5 bases at V and 10 bases at J; junction bases unmatched: 8. Germline assignment: CDR1 SGHVS and CDR2 FNYEAQ. This CDR3 is CASSIGTSGRANEQFF. The CDR3 coding sequence is TGTGCCAGCAGCATAGGGACTAGCGGGAGGGCCAACGAGCAGTTCTTC.

The V gene is TRBV5-1, the J gene TRBJ2-7; 7 nucleotides match TRBD2. Unmatched junction bases numbered 8, after V lost 0 bases and J lost 5 bases. This CDR3 region has 15 residues. CDR1 and CDR2 from the germline V gene are SGHRS and YFSETQ. The CDR3 region is CASSLGRLAVDEQYF. For the CDR3, the DNA is TGCGCCAGCAGCTTGGGTCGGCTAGCGGTAGACGAGCAGTACTTC.

J is TRBJ2-7 and V is TRBV6-5; TRBD1 is a possible D gene (6 bases). The germline gives CDR1 MNHEY, CDR2 SVGAGI. The CDR3 runs 13 residues. The ends were cut back, 4 bases at V and 6 bases at J, with 13 bases in the middle. Written as DNA, the CDR3 is TGTGCCAGCAGTTTCGGCCGGGACATCGAGCAGTACTTC. Translation: CASSFGRDIEQYF.

This chain uses TRBV5-1 with TRBJ2-1, with 8 bases that match TRBD2. The CDR3 covers 15 residues. Unmatched junction bases numbered 10, after V lost 7 bases and J lost 4 bases. The germline gives CDR1 SGHRS, CDR2 YFSETQ. The chain's CDR3 is CASAQGGGPYNEQFF. The CDR3 nucleotides read TGCGCCAGCGCCCAGGGCGGGGGGCCTTACAATGAGCAGTTCTTC.